The TCR beta chain described here comes from a study of T cell responses to AZD1222 COVID-19 vaccine (dated by TCRdb to about 2021). Regarding the study in general: AZD1222 recipients with second doses at about 4 weeks or about 12 weeks were pooled, because spike-specific TCR depth and breadth did not differ between schedules. A total of 233 trial participants underwent TCR sequencing, of whom roughly 210 had received two doses of AZD1222 and 26 had received two doses of the MenACWY control vaccine. Trial participants were enrolled by age into 18-55, 56-69 and 70-plus year subgroups, with roughly 160, 29 and 62 TCR-sequenced participants respectively.

What the time point label conveys for this sample: baseline before first vaccination. Vaccinee samples came from UK trials COV001 and COV002, including a single-blind randomized controlled phase 2/3 trial of AZD1222 (ChAdOx1 nCoV-19) in healthy adults. For TCRbeta chain sequencing, PBMC samples were collected from trial participants at day 0 and at day 28 after the second dose. The CDR3 goes from the cysteine to the phenylalanine over 13 residues. The DNA shown is the 39-base CDR3, in frame from base 1. CDR1 is given as SEHNR and CDR2 as FQNEAQ, both from the germline V gene (reference sequence). The junction carries 13 bases between V and J, which are trimmed by 8 bases and 8 bases respectively. A remark on this clone: Its antigen specificity is not known. Qualities for individual bases were not recorded, and no much larger clone is one base off.

What the work shows at the level of the full study, not this receptor alone: Spike-specific TCR breadth and depth rose significantly after two AZD1222 doses compared with day 0 and with MenACWY recipients. Because no day 14 peak-response samples were available, the repertoires could be characterized only after the peak T cell response. Most participants were white British and females outnumbered males, and the authors suggested that clonal diversity may have been underestimated. Reportedly, close to half of the unique spike-specific TCRs recognized epitopes lying outside the regions that are mutated in the B.1.351 and B.1.1.7 variants. CD4 TCRs associated with the vaccine covered the entire spike protein, and the dominant responses were in regions 160-218 and 743-854. The 56-69-year group was small, and its depth increase did not reach significance, likely because of low power. Conclusions about previously exposed vaccinees are limited because only a handful of AZD1222 recipients were SARS-CoV-2 seropositive at baseline.

The CDR3 regions of human TCRbeta chains were analyzed by immunosequencing. The published analysis was carried out like this. TCRs in the repertoires were compared against a reference library of SARS-CoV-2-specific TCRs that had been generated with the MIRA antigen-specificity platform. Breadth was defined as the fraction of unique TCRs that were SARS-CoV-2-associated, and depth was defined as the fraction of total T cells that were SARS-CoV-2-associated. Using the MIRA data, each spike-specific TCR was assigned both to the spike region to which the TCR was reactive and to a CD4 or CD8 class. Log10-transformed breadth and depth values were compared by one-way ANOVA with Sidak's multiple comparisons tests. As stored in TCRdb, this immuneACCESS dataset retains in-frame rearrangements with V and J assigned. A fraction of the clones does not appear; measured against another copy, unresolved V genes explain less than half of the discrepancy, and the remainder lacks a known reason. Clonal size and the V and J genes are those of that table, whereas D and trimming came from the DNA. This sample holds 95,000 to 150,000 clones; about 90% were observed only once. The top ten constitute around 9.4% of the sample.

The chain couples TRBV7-9 to TRBJ1-6, with a tentative D gene TRBD1 over 5 matching bases. The sequencing used peripheral blood, collected on day 0 of AZD1222 vaccination. The sequence came from an adult in good health. The nucleotide sequence is given as TGTGCCAGCTCCCCCGGAGGGGATTCACCCCTCCACTTT. Its translation reads: CASSPGGDSPLHF.